This T cell receptor (beta chain) was captured by sequencing in a study of CD8 T cells in Susac syndrome (dated 2019 in TCRdb). Regarding the research as a whole: Among the Susac syndrome patients who were sequenced, clinically active disease was present in about six and clinical remission was observed in fewer than 10. Susac syndrome patients were therapy-naive, on corticosteroids (some also receiving IVIg), or on IVIg alone at blood withdrawal. Repertoire sequencing was used to test whether CD8+ T cell activation and differentiation in Susac syndrome was antigen driven.

RNA was extracted using the RNeasy kit, and roughly 0.45 to 1 microgram was reverse transcribed with random hexamers. TCR beta CDR3 regions were amplified with the immunoSEQ multiplex PCR assay covering 54 Vbeta and 13 Jbeta segments. Bias from PCR amplification was corrected by using a synthetic template baseline for primer optimization and for computational correction. The original methods were these. Reads were annotated to V, D and J genes according to IMGT and were analyzed with immunoSEQ Analyzer, with only productive sequences retained. Clonality was computed as one minus Shannon entropy normalized by log2 of the number of productive unique sequences. Public and private clones were assessed among the 100 most prevalent clones of each patient and control. Susac-specific clones were defined as absent from healthy and MS cohorts, 850 to 1,300 published viral clones and other ImmuneACCESS disease sequences. The raw public data were reprocessed by TCRdb itself: fastp quality trimming at Q25, MiXCR clonotype calling, in-frame beta chains only. Entries are consolidated by CDR3 protein sequence, retaining the most common genes and DNA. TCRdb's processing, not the study's, gives the V and J calls here. The sample profile shows about 240,000 distinct CDR3 sequences; 90% to 96% of them were found once. The biggest ten clones account for 0.095% to 0.12% of the sample.

Points the paper makes about the study in general: The number of individuals in the TCR sequencing and HLA analysis was recognized as being relatively small. In the CD4+ T cell repertoire of Susac syndrome patients, clonal expansion was not detected.

Peripheral blood CD8+ and CD4+ T cells from healthy donors, Susac syndrome patients and multiple sclerosis patients were profiled using high-throughput TCR beta sequencing. The Susac syndrome patients fulfilled recently defined diagnostic criteria for either definite or probable disease. Bulk CD8+ and CD4+ T cells were purified by magnetic negative isolation, whereas CD8+ TEMRA cells were enriched by FACS. Blood was collected in EDTA tubes and processed within 24 hours, with PBMCs isolated through density gradient centrifugation. PBMCs intended for TCR sequencing were cryopreserved in liquid nitrogen and thawed later in a water bath at 37 degrees C. Purity of sorted or isolated CD4+, CD8+ and CD8+ TEMRA cells was at least 90%. Of note for this clonotype: The antigen this receptor binds is unknown. Qualities for individual bases were not recorded, and no much larger clone is one base off.

The origin of this receptor is a human donor with Susac syndrome. Sequenced sample: CD4+ T cells from PBMCs.

The CDR3 region: CASSPYVQANQPQHF. The bases read TGCGCCAGCAGCCCCTACGTCCAGGCCAATCAGCCCCAGCATTTT. The chain was built from TRBV4-1 and TRBJ1-5; the D gene assignment is ambiguous. CDR1 and CDR2 (MGHRA, YSYEKL) derive from the germline V gene. V and J are truncated by 4 bases and 3 bases respectively, leaving an intervening sequence of 13 bases. From its cysteine to its phenylalanine, the CDR3 spans 15 amino acids. Solely the CDR3 DNA is kept, with 45 bases framed from the first base.